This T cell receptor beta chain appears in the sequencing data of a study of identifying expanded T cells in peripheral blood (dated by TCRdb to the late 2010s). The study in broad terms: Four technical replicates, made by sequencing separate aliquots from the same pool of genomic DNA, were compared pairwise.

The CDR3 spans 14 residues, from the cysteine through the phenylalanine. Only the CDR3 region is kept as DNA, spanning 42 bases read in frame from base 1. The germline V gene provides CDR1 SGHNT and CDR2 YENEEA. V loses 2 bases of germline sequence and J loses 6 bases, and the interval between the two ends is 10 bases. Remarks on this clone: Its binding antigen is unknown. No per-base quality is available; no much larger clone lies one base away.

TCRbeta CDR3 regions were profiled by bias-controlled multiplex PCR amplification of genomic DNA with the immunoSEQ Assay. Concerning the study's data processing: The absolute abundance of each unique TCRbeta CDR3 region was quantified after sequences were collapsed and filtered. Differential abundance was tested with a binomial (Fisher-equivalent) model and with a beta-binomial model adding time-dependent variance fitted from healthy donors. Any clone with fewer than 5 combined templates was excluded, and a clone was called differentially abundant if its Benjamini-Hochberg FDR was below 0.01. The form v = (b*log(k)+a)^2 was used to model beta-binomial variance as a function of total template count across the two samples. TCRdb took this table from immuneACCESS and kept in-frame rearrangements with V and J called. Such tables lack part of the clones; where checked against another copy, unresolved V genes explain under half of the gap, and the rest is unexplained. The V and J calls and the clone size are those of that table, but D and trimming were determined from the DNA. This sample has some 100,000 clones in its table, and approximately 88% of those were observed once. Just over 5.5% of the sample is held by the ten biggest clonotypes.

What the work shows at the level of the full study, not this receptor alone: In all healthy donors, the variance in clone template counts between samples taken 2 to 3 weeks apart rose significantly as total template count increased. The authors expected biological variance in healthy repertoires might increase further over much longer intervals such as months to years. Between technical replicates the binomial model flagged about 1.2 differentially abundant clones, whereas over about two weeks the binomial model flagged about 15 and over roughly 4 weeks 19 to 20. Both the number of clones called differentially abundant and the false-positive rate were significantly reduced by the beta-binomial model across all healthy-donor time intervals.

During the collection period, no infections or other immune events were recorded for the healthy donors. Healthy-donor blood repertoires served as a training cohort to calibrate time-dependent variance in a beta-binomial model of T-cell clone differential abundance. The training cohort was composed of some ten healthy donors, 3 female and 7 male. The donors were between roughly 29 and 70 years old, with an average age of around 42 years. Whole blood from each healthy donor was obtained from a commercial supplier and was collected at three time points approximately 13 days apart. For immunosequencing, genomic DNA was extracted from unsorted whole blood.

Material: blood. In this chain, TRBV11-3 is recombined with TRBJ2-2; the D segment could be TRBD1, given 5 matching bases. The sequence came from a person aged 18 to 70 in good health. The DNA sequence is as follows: TGTGCCAGCAGCTTACAGGGTGGGGCCGGGGAGCTGTTTTTT. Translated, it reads CASSLQGGAGELFF.